The text below deals with one T cell receptor (beta chain). The antigen is unknown. The CDR3 runs 14 residues. Germline lookup yields CDR1 MNHEY and CDR2 SMNVEV (reference sequence). Trimming shortened V by 1 base and J by 3 bases, and 8 bases separated the two germline ends. The sample comes from a study of response to subunit inactivated influenza vaccine. MiXCR was run by TCRdb on the RT-PCR reads, yielding one entry per CDR3 protein. The sample includes over 650,000 distinct CDR3 sequences, around a sixth seen only once; the top ten take 11%. Study-level results: Researchers suggested that each seasonal influenza vaccination recruits few new T cells.

The sequences come from PBMCs from blood, collected less than 6 days after vaccination. The TCR was taken from a man in his fifties who received an inactivated influenza vaccine. V gene TRBV27 combines with J gene TRBJ2-3; D remains unclear. The CDR3 DNA follows: TGTGCCAGCAGTTTATTGAGAAGAACAGATACGCAGTATTTT. It yields the protein CASSLLRRTDTQYF.